This T cell receptor beta chain was profiled in a study of blood T cells in healthy people across ages. This clonotype was seen a handful of times. Its antigen is undetermined. The study's findings and limits: Fewer expanded clones and more diversity marked long-lived versus aged donors.

A second roughly 6 to 11 cycle PCR used barcoded and J-beta primers. Via MiXCR, TCRdb re-called the 5' RACE reads, giving one row per CDR3 protein. The repertoire holds fewer than 2 million distinct CDR3 sequences, with roughly 43% as singletons. Germline V gene data show CDR1 as MNHEY and CDR2 as SVGAGI. The length of the CDR3 is 15 residues. V trimming: 5 bases; J trimming: 8 bases; junction bases outside the gene matches: 14. The sequence was collected from a human donor in good health. The V call is TRBV6-5, the J call TRBJ1-2; TRBD1 matches 7 bases. The sample was blood. The CDR3 loop reads CASSPLSEGAEGYTF. The CDR3 region has the DNA TGTGCCAGCAGTCCACTTAGTGAGGGGGCCGAGGGCTACACCTTC.